This T cell receptor beta chain derives from a study of T cell responses to AZD1222 COVID-19 vaccine (dated by TCRdb to 2020 to 2023). Concerning the study at large: TCR sequencing was performed for roughly 250 trial participants, of whom about 210 were given two doses of AZD1222 and around 25 were given two doses of MenACWY control vaccine. Enrollment into the trials was organized by age into subgroups of 18-55, 56-69 and 70-plus years, and those subgroups contained approximately 160, 26 and 62 TCR-sequenced participants, respectively. Overall results and qualifications from the work: CD4 TCRs associated with the vaccine covered the entire spike protein, and the dominant responses were in regions 160-218 and 743-854. Because no day 14 peak-response samples were available, the repertoires could be characterized only after the peak T cell response. Conclusions about previously exposed vaccinees are limited, since just five to seven AZD1222 recipients were seropositive for SARS-CoV-2 at baseline. Participants were mostly white British, with more females than males. The authors suggested clonal diversity may have been underestimated. Reportedly, close to half of the unique spike-specific TCRs recognized epitopes lying outside the regions that are mutated in the B.1.351 and B.1.1.7 variants. After two AZD1222 doses, both the breadth and the depth of spike-specific TCRs were significantly higher than at day 0 and than in MenACWY recipients. In the small 56-69-year group, the increase in depth fell short of significance, most likely because of low power.

In regard to this clone: The clone's antigen remains unknown. Per-base quality was not reported, and no clone a single base away is much larger than it.

Deletion took 4 bases off V and 0 bases off J, with a span of 7 bases between the germline ends. From cysteine to phenylalanine, the CDR3 is 14 amino acids long. The only DNA kept is the CDR3, 42 bases in frame from the first base. As encoded in the germline V gene, CDR1 is MNHEY while CDR2 is SVGAGI. The CDR3 regions of human TCRbeta chains were analyzed by immunosequencing. In the source study's methods: Repertoire TCRs were matched against a reference library of SARS-CoV-2-specific TCRs generated with the MIRA antigen-specificity platform. Breadth meant the fraction of unique TCRs that were SARS-CoV-2-associated, whereas depth meant the fraction of total T cells that were SARS-CoV-2-associated. Each spike-specific TCR was assigned to its reactive spike region and to a CD4 or CD8 class using the MIRA data. Log10-transformed breadth and depth values were compared by one-way ANOVA with Sidak's multiple comparisons tests. The table comes from immuneACCESS by way of TCRdb, which keeps in-frame sequences with V and J called. Part of the clones is missing from these tables; in studies checked, under half for an unresolved V gene and the rest for unknown reasons. V and J calls and clone size are given by that table; D and trimming were obtained from the DNA. The sample table holds approximately 61,000 clones, of which about 81% were seen once. 20% to 30% of the sample goes to the ten largest clones.

The label giving this sample's time point can be read as: about 28 days (+/-7) after the second vaccine dose. AZD1222 recipients given second doses at about 4 weeks or at about 12 weeks were pooled, since spike-specific TCR depth and breadth were not found to differ between the two schedules. The vaccinee samples were drawn from two UK trials, COV001 and COV002, one of which was a single-blind randomized controlled phase 2/3 trial testing AZD1222 (ChAdOx1 nCoV-19) in healthy adults. Trial participant PBMC samples were collected at day 0 and day 28 after the second dose for TCRbeta chain sequencing.

The sequence came from an adult who received the AZD1222 COVID-19 vaccine. The source material was peripheral blood, sampled 28 days after the second AZD1222 dose. The rearranged chain carries TRBV6-5 and TRBJ1-5; the D gene is not confidently resolved. In nucleotide form, the sequence is TGTGCCAGCAGTTCGGGGTATAGCAATCAGCCCCAGCATTTT. The resulting protein is CASSSGYSNQPQHF.